One and the same sample provided the 31 T cell receptor beta chains below, sequenced in a study of blood T cell repertoires in COVID-19. The method was immunoSEQ multiplex PCR; TCRdb's version includes in-frame clones alone and lacks a portion of them. The table has roughly 85,000 clones, roughly 85% seen once; the top ten hold about 30%. The sequenced material came from peripheral blood. The source of these receptors is a man in his fifties with active or convalescent COVID-19.

V is TRBV18 and J is TRBJ1-6; unclear D gene. CDR1 KGHSH and CDR2 LQKENI come from the germline V gene. V was clipped by 3 bases and J by 9 bases, with 24 bases between them. The CDR3 extends over 18 amino acids. The CDR3 coding sequence is TGTGCCAGCTCACCTGTTGGCGGACTTCACTTAGGGTTTTCACCCCTCCACTTT. Translating it yields CASSPVGGLHLGFSPLHF.

The J gene is TRBJ2-1, the V gene TRBV7-2, with 9 bases aligning to TRBD1. In germline, CDR1 is SGHTA, CDR2 FQGNSA. The junction had 6 bases not matched to a gene; V was cut back by 5 bases and J by 4 bases. There are 15 residues in the CDR3. CDR3 sequence reads: CASSQDRGSYNEQFF. CDR3 coding DNA: TGTGCCAGCAGCCAAGACAGGGGGTCTTACAATGAGCAGTTCTTC.

The chain is built from TRBV4-1 and TRBJ1-5; D is ambiguous. The CDR3 runs to 21 residues. The germline V and J ends were trimmed by 4 bases and 0 bases, with 28 bases remaining between them. CDR1 is MGHRA, CDR2 YSYEKL, per germline. CDR3 loop: CASSPLALRESLKTSNQPQHF. The CDR3 DNA follows: TGCGCCAGCAGCCCACTCGCTCTTCGGGAATCCCTAAAAACTAGCAATCAGCCCCAGCATTTT.

The chain combines TRBV28 with TRBJ1-1; 9 nucleotides align to TRBD1. The CDR3 runs to 16 residues. The V gene end was trimmed by 6 bases and the J gene end by 3 bases; junction bases not matched to a gene: 11. In germline, CDR1 is MDHEN, CDR2 SYDVKM. The CDR3 spells CASRPGQGIGDTEAFF. Here the CDR3 DNA reads TGTGCCAGCAGACCGGGACAGGGCATAGGGGACACTGAAGCTTTCTTT.

This chain uses TRBV14 with TRBJ1-5; D might be TRBD1 (6 bases). This CDR3 contains 14 residues. Germline-derived CDR1 and CDR2 are SGHDN and FVKESK. V was trimmed by 4 bases and J by 9 bases, leaving 16 bases between them. The chain's CDR3 is CASSPDRTLGPQHF. The CDR3 DNA is TGTGCCAGCAGCCCCGACAGGACGCTTGGGCCCCAGCATTTT.

V is TRBV3-1 (or the pseudogene TRBV3-2) and J is TRBJ2-5; 7 nucleotides line up with TRBD2. V trimming: 4 bases; J trimming: 4 bases; junction bases outside the gene matches: 6. Germline V lookup: CDR1 LGHDT, CDR2 YNNKEL (reference sequence). The CDR3 length is 14 residues. The chain's CDR3 is CASSRGLGVETQYF. The CDR3 region has the DNA TGTGCCAGCAGCCGTGGACTAGGGGTAGAGACCCAGTACTTC.

The V call is TRBV28, the J call TRBJ2-5; D gene uncertain. Germline CDR1 reads MDHEN; CDR2 reads SYDVKM. V was trimmed by 7 bases and J by 5 bases, leaving 14 bases between them. This CDR3 region has 13 residues. In DNA, the CDR3 is TGTGCCAGCACCCAAGCCGGTGTCGAGACCCAGTACTTC. It translates to CASTQAGVETQYF.

The chain has TRBV6-1 and TRBJ2-3; D remains unclear. Deletions cut 0 bases from V and 0 bases from J, with 13 bases between. The CDR3 is 17 amino acids. Germline V gene data show CDR1 as MNHNS and CDR2 as SASEGT. The CDR3 DNA follows: TGTGCCAGCAGTGAAGCGCGGTCTTATTATAGCACAGATACGCAGTATTTT. This translates into CASSEARSYYSTDTQYF.

The chain is built from TRBV4-1 and TRBJ2-7; TRBD1 aligns across 11 bases. J gave up 4 bases and V 4 bases, and 6 bases lay outside the gene matches. This CDR3 has 15 amino acids. In germline, CDR1 is MGHRA, CDR2 YSYEKL. CDR3 coding DNA: TGCGCCAGCAGCCGACAAGGGACAGGGGGGTACGAGCAGTACTTC. Its translation is CASSRQGTGGYEQYF.

This clone was seen once. The rearrangement links TRBV25-1 to TRBJ1-4; D remains ambiguous. V was trimmed by 6 bases and J by 5 bases, leaving 16 bases between them. The length of the CDR3 is 15 residues. Germline lookup yields CDR1 MGHDK and CDR2 SYGVNS. This chain's CDR3 is CASRRNGGLNEKLFF. The CDR3 DNA reads as TGTGCCAGCAGAAGAAACGGAGGGTTAAATGAAAAACTGTTTTTT.

The chain employs TRBV14 and TRBJ2-1; 9 bases align to TRBD1. J lost 5 bases, V lost 2 bases, and 4 bases had no gene match. This CDR3 region has 15 residues. Germline loops: CDR1 SGHDN, CDR2 FVKESK. CDR3 nucleotide sequence: TGTGCCAGCAGCCAACCCGGACAGGGGCACAATGAGCAGTTCTTC. It encodes CASSQPGQGHNEQFF. Looking up the rest from reference TRBV14 and TRBJ2-1 gives the full variable domain: EAGVTQFPSHSVIEKGQTVTLRCDPISGHDNLYWYRRVMGKEIKFLLHFVKESKQDESGMPNNRFLAERTGGTYSTLKVQPAELEDSGVYFCASSQPGQGHNEQFFGPGTRLTVL.

This clone was found a few times. The chain combines TRBV5-1 with TRBJ1-3; no clear D. The germline CDR1 and CDR2 sequences are SGHRS and YFSETQ. The germline V and J ends were trimmed by 4 bases and 0 bases, with 11 bases remaining between them. The CDR3 spans 15 residues. CDR3 DNA sequence: TGCGCCAGCAGCCCTCGGGAGGGCTCTGGAAACACCATATATTTT. It is translated as CASSPREGSGNTIYF.

This chain joins TRBV4-1 and TRBJ2-5, with D perhaps TRBD2 (5 bases). The CDR3 loop spans 17 amino acids. From germline, CDR1 is MGHRA and CDR2 YSYEKL. Trimming cost V 1 base and J 4 bases, with 19 bases left between them. The CDR3 nucleotides read TGCGCCAGCAGCCAAGGCCCGGGCACTAGTTCGGCAGAGACCCAGTACTTC. Protein product: CASSQGPGTSSAETQYF.

Only a few counts were recorded for this clone. In DNA, the CDR3 is TGTGCCAGCAGTCCGAGAACCCGGGACAGAGAGCAGTACTTC. This translates into CASSPRTRDREQYF. The chain employs TRBV27 and TRBJ2-7; TRBD1 matches at 7 bases. Per germline, CDR1 MNHEY and CDR2 SMNVEV (reference sequence). The J segment lost 7 bases and the V segment lost 5 bases, leaving 11 bases of the junction unmatched. The CDR3 runs to 14 residues.

This chain uses TRBV28 with TRBJ1-5, with D possibly TRBD1 on 5 matching bases. The CDR3 sequence is 15 residues long. V gave up 5 bases and J gave up 5 bases, with 16 bases separating them. Germline V gives CDR1 MDHEN, CDR2 SYDVKM. The CDR3 spells CASSPLTGGDQPQHF. The CDR3 DNA is TGTGCCAGCAGTCCTCTCACAGGTGGGGATCAGCCCCAGCATTTT.

This chain uses TRBV18 with TRBJ1-2, with 9 bases aligning to TRBD1. With V trimmed by 3 bases and J by 1 base, 3 bases remained unmatched. Looked up from germline, CDR1 is KGHSH and CDR2 is LQKENI. The CDR3 runs 15 residues. The CDR3 DNA follows: TGTGCCAGCTCACCGGACAGGGGAATTAACTATGGCTACACCTTC. Translating it yields CASSPDRGINYGYTF.

The chain combines TRBV6-4 with TRBJ2-6, with D perhaps TRBD2 (5 bases). Trimming stripped 4 bases from V and 0 bases from J, with 16 bases between. Germline values: CDR1 MRHNA, CDR2 SNTAGT. CDR3 length equals 18 residues. As DNA, the CDR3 is TGTGCCAGCAGTGTAGAGGGAATAAGAAGCTCTGGGGCCAACGTCCTGACTTTC. Translation gives CASSVEGIRSSGANVLTF.

The V gene is TRBV12-2, the J gene TRBJ2-1; TRBD2 was called by the table and not checked on the DNA. TRBV12-2 is described as a pseudogene. The CDR3 has 19 residues. In DNA form, the CDR3 reads TGTGCAAGTCGCCGTCGACTAGCGGGAGGGCCCTTCACCTACAATGAGCAGTTCTTC. Protein product: CASRRRLAGGPFTYNEQFF.

The chain links TRBV19 to TRBJ1-5; TRBD1 might be the D (5 bases). Germline assignment: CDR1 LNHDA and CDR2 SQIVND (reference sequence). V gave up 2 bases and J gave up 3 bases, with 8 bases separating them. The length of the CDR3 is 14 residues. CDR3 region: CASSITGPNQPQHF. In DNA form, the CDR3 reads TGTGCCAGTAGTATAACAGGACCCAATCAGCCCCAGCATTTT.

The chain uses TRBV18 and TRBJ2-1; 9 nucleotides align to TRBD1. Trimming at V came to 2 bases and at J to 9 bases, leaving 14 bases not matched to a gene. Germline-derived CDR1 and CDR2 are KGHSH and LQKENI. This CDR3 spans 17 amino acids. This CDR3 is CASSPVPPGQGLTEQFF. In DNA form, the CDR3 reads TGTGCCAGCTCACCAGTTCCTCCCGGACAGGGGCTCACTGAGCAGTTCTTC.

This sequence joins TRBV14 and TRBJ2-3; a possible D gene is TRBD2 (7 bases). Trimming removed 8 bases from V and 2 bases from J, with 8 bases in between. This CDR3 comprises 12 residues. Per the germline V gene, CDR1 is SGHDN and CDR2 is FVKESK. CDR3 in amino acids: CASGGATDTQYF. The DNA for the CDR3 is TGTGCCAGCGGGGGGGCCACAGATACGCAGTATTTT.

The chain recombines TRBV27 with TRBJ1-2; 9 bases align to TRBD1. Germline V gene data show CDR1 as MNHEY and CDR2 as SMNVEV (reference sequence). V shed 6 bases, J shed 7 bases, and the junction held 9 bases outside the gene matches. The CDR3 runs 14 residues. The CDR3 loop is CASRATGGESGYTF. CDR3 nucleotides: TGTGCCAGCAGAGCGACAGGGGGAGAGAGTGGCTACACCTTC.

CDR3 protein: CATGSDQILNEQFF. CDR3 coding DNA: TGTGCCACCGGGAGCGACCAAATATTAAATGAGCAGTTCTTC. The chain joins TRBV24-1 to TRBJ2-1; D might be TRBD2 (5 bases). The V and J ends lost 9 bases and 7 bases respectively, with 18 bases between them. Germline loops: CDR1 KGHDR, CDR2 SFDVKD. The CDR3 has 14 residues.

The chain joins TRBV2 to TRBJ2-5; no clear D gene. CDR1 is SNHLY, CDR2 FYNNEI, per germline. The CDR3 is made up of 12 amino acids. V lost 5 bases and J 1 base, leaving 5 bases between the germline ends. CDR3 sequence (DNA): TGTGCCAGCAGTATACTCCAAGAGACCCAGTACTTC. Its translation is CASSILQETQYF.

This clone was found a few times. The chain carries TRBV25-1 and TRBJ1-2, with 12 bases that match TRBD1. The CDR3 length is 13 residues. Trimming at V came to 6 bases and at J to 8 bases, leaving 4 bases not matched to a gene. Germline-derived CDR1 and CDR2 are MGHDK and SYGVNS. The CDR3 nucleotides read TGTGCCAGCAGGGGACAGGGGGCAGTCGGCTACACCTTC. Its protein is CASRGQGAVGYTF.

The chain combines TRBV4-1 with TRBJ2-5; TRBD1 aligns across 9 bases. This CDR3 is built from 14 residues. Germline-derived CDR1 and CDR2 are MGHRA and YSYEKL. Trimming cost V 4 bases and J 3 bases; bases outside gene matches: 3. The chain's CDR3 is CASSPGQGEETQYF. The CDR3 DNA is TGCGCCAGCAGCCCGGGACAGGGAGAAGAGACCCAGTACTTC.

This rearrangement joins TRBV7-8 to TRBJ2-5, with 8 nucleotides matching TRBD2. This CDR3 is 17 amino acids long. Germline V gives CDR1 SGHVS, CDR2 FQNEAQ. The V segment lost 1 base and the J segment 3 bases; nucleotides outside the gene matches: 10. The CDR3 DNA reads as TGTGCCAGCAGCTTAGTAGTAGCGGGGACCGCCGAAGAGACCCAGTACTTC. Translating it yields CASSLVVAGTAEETQYF.

This chain uses TRBV9 with TRBJ2-1, with a tentative D call TRBD2 (5 bases). Germline V gives CDR1 SGDLS, CDR2 YYNGEE. V dropped 0 bases and J dropped 6 bases, with 16 bases sitting between them. The CDR3 is 16 residues long. DNA of the CDR3: TGTGCCAGCAGCGTAGCTACGAGAGGGTGGTTCAATGAGCAGTTCTTC. It codes for CASSVATRGWFNEQFF.

The gene calls are TRBV12-5 and TRBJ2-5; 8 bases are a match to TRBD1. CDR3 length: 18 amino acids. Germline-derived CDR1 and CDR2 are LGHNT and FRNRAP. J gave up 1 base and V 1 base, and 11 bases lay outside the gene matches. The CDR3 nucleotides read TGTGCTAGTGGTTTGGGACTCGGACAGGGTAGGGCCCAAGAGACCCAGTACTTC. Its translation: CASGLGLGQGRAQETQYF.

The chain recombines TRBV19 with TRBJ1-5; D remains unclear. Trimming left V 3 bases short and J 3 bases short, with 12 bases between. CDR1 and CDR2 from the germline V gene are LNHDA and SQIVND (reference sequence). This CDR3 comprises 15 residues. In nucleotides, the CDR3 is TGTGCCAGTAGTATCGAGGTCGGAATCAATCAGCCCCAGCATTTT. Its translation: CASSIEVGINQPQHF.

The chain carries TRBV5-1 and TRBJ2-7; no firm D call. Germline values: CDR1 SGHRS, CDR2 YFSETQ. The CDR3 is 17 residues long. V was shortened by 4 bases and J by 2 bases, with 22 bases between the two germline ends. CDR3 protein: CASSPYSGRGNPYEQYF. The DNA of the CDR3 is TGCGCCAGCAGCCCATATTCGGGTCGCGGAAATCCCTACGAGCAGTACTTC.